This TCR beta chain came from a study of T cell repertoires in cytomegalovirus infection. Findings of the study overall: Dominant in the ex vivo response were TCR beta clonotypes restricted by HLA-C and specific for CMV.

This clonotype occurred many times. Its antigen remains unidentified. V was pared by 1 base and J by 6 bases, with 15 bases between. Germline lookup yields CDR1 SGHTA and CDR2 FQGNSA. The CDR3 is 15 amino acids. TCRdb re-derived calls from the reads in MiXCR, one entry per CDR3 protein. The data show about 740,000 distinct CDR3 sequences, 30% to 40% seen once. The sample here was cultured PBMCs, taken from culture after CMV antigen stimulation. The receptor's source is a human donor in good health (CMV status not recorded). Some clones in this sample may be carry-over from other donors' samples. The chain combines TRBV7-2 with TRBJ1-1; weak D call: TRBD1 (6 bases). As DNA, the CDR3 is TGTGCCAGCAGCTTAGTGTACAGCGGGGGCGCTGAAGCTTTCTTT. Its protein product is CASSLVYSGGAEAFF.